This T cell receptor (beta chain) is drawn from a study of blood T cell repertoires in COVID-19. Study in general: COVID-19 samples from acute and convalescent phases originated in the United States, Italy and Spain. Nucleic acid was either cDNA or gDNA, and it came from T cells, B-cell-depleted T cells, or PBMCs.

V lost 2 bases, J lost 5 bases, and 16 bases stayed unmatched. This CDR3 has 19 residues. Germline V gene lookup returns CDR1 LGHNA and CDR2 YSLEER. Methods used by the authors: Nucleated cell counts were estimated from reference gene primer amplification. Some clones are missing from TCRdb's copy, which holds only in-frame ones; the method was immunoSEQ multiplex PCR. For V, J and clone size, that table is used; D and trimming come from the DNA. The sample records 70,000 to 85,000 clones, about four fifths being singletons. The material sequenced was peripheral blood. This chain uses TRBV4-3 with TRBJ2-1, with 9 bases matching TRBD2. This TCR was sampled from a man older than 75 with active or convalescent COVID-19. CDR3 in amino acids: CASSQRPRAAGGLDNEQFF. CDR3 coding DNA: TGCGCCAGCAGCCAACGACCCAGGGCAGCGGGAGGTCTTGACAATGAGCAGTTCTTC.